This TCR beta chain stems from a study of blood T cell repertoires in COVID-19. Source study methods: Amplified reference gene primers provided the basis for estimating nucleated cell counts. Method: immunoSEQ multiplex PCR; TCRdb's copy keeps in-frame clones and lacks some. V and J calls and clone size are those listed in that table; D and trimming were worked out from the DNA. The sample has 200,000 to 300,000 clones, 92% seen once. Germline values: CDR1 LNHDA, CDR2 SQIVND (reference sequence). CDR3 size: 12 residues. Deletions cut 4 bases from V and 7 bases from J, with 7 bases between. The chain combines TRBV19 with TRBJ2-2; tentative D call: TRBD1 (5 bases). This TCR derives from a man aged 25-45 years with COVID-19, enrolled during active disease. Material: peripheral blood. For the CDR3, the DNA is TGTGCCAGTAGTACAGGGTTCGGGGAGCTGTTTTTT. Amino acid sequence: CASSTGFGELFF.